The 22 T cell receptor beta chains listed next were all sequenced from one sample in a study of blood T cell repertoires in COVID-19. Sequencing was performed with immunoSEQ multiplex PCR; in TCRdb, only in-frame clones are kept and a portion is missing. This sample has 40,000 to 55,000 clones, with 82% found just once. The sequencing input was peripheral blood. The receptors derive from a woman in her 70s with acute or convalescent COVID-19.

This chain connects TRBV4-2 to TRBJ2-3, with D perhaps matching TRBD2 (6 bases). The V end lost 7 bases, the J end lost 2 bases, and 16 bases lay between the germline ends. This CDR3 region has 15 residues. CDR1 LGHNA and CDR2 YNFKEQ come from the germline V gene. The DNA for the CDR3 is TGTGCCAGCACCCTAGGGCTAGCGTTCACAGATACGCAGTATTTT. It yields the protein CASTLGLAFTDTQYF.

The CDR3: CASSQDQAFGELFF. The CDR3 DNA reads as TGTGCCAGCAGCCAAGATCAAGCGTTCGGGGAGCTGTTTTTT. V gene TRBV3-1 (or the pseudogene TRBV3-2) combines with J gene TRBJ2-2; D remains ambiguous. The CDR3 spans 14 residues. Looked up from germline, CDR1 is LGHDT and CDR2 is YNNKEL (reference sequence). V was trimmed by 0 bases and J by 7 bases, leaving 9 bases between them.

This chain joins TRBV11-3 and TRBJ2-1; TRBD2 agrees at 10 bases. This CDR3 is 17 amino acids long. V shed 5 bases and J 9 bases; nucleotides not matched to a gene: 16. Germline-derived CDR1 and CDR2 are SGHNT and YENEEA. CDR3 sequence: CASSPNNGTSALSEQFF. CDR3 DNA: TGTGCCAGCAGCCCAAATAATGGGACTAGCGCCTTGAGTGAGCAGTTCTTC.

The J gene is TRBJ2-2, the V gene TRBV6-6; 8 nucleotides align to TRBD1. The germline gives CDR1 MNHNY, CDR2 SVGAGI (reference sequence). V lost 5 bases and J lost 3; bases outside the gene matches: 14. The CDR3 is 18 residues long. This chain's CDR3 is CASSPLDRAGGHTGELFF. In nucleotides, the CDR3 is TGTGCCAGCAGTCCCTTGGACAGGGCCGGCGGTCACACCGGGGAGCTGTTTTTT.

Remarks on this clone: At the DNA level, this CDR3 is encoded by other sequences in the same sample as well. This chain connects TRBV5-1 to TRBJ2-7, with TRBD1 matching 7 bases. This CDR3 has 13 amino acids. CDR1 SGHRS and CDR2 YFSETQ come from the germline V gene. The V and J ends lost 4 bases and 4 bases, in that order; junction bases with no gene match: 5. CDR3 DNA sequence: TGCGCCAGCAGCCCGGCAGGGGGATACGAGCAGTACTTC. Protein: CASSPAGGYEQYF. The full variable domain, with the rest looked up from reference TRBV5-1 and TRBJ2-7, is KAGVTQTPRYLIKTRGQQVTLSCSPISGHRSVSWYQQTPGQGLQFLFEYFSETQRNKGNFPGRFSGRQFSNSRSEMNVSTLELGDSALYLCASSPAGGYEQYFGPGTRLTVT.

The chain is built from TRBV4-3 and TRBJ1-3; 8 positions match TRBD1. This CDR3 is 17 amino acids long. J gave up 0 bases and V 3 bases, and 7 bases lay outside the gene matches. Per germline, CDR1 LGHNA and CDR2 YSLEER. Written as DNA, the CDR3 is TGCGCCAGCAGCCATGGAACAGGGGGGAACTCTGGAAACACCATATATTTT. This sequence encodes CASSHGTGGNSGNTIYF.

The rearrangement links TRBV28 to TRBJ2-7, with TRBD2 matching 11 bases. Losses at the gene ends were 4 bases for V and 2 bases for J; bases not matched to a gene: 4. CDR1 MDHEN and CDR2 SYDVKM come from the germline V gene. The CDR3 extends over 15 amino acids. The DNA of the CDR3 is TGTGCCAGCAGTTCACCGGGACTAGCGGCCTACGAGCAGTACTTC. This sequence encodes CASSSPGLAAYEQYF. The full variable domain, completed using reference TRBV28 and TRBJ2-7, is DVKVTQSSRYLVKRTGEKVFLECVQDMDHENMFWYRQDPGLGLRLIYFSYDVKMKEKGDIPEGYSVSREKKERFSLILESASTNQTSMYLCASSSPGLAAYEQYFGPGTRLTVT.

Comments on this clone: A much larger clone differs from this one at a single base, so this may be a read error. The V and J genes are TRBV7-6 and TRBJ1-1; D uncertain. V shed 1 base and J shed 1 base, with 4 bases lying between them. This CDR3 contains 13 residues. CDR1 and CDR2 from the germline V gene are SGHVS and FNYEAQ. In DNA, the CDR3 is TGTGCCAGCAGCTTAGATAGGAACACTGAAGCTTTCTTT. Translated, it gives CASSLDRNTEAFF. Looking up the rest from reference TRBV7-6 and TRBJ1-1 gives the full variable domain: GAGVSQSPRYKVTKRGQDVALRCDPISGHVSLYWYRQALGQGPEFLTYFNYEAQQDKSGLPNDRFSAERPEGSISTLTIQRTEQRDSAMYRCASSLDRNTEAFFGQGTRLTVV.

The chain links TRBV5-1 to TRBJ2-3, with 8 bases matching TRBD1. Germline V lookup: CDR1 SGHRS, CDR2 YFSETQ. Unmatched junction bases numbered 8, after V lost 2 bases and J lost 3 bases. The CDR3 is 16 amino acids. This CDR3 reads CASSFQPGTGTDTQYF. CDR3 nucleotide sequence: TGCGCCAGCAGCTTCCAACCCGGGACAGGTACAGATACGCAGTATTTT.

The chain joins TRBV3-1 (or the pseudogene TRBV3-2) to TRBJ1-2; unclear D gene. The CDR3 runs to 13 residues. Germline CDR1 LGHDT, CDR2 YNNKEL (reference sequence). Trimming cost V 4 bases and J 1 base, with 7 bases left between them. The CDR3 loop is CASSPPVNYGYTF. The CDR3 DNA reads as TGTGCCAGCAGCCCCCCAGTTAACTATGGCTACACCTTC.

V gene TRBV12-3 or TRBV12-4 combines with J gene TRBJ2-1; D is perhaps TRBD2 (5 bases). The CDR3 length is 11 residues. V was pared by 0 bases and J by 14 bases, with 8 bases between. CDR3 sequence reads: CASSLAGEEFF. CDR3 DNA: TGTGCCAGCAGTTTAGCGGGAGAAGAGTTCTTC.

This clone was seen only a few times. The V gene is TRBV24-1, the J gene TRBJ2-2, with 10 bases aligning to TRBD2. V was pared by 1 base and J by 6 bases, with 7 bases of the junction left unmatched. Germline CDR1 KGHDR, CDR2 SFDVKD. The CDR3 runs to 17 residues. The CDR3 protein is CATSDFGTSDLSGELFF. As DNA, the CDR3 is TGTGCCACCAGTGATTTCGGGACTAGCGATTTATCCGGGGAGCTGTTTTTT.

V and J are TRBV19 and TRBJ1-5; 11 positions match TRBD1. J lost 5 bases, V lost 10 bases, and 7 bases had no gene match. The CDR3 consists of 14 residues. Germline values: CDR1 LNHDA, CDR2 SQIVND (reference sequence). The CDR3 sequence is CAISDRGRDQPQHF. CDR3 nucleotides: TGTGCCATTTCGGACAGGGGGCGTGATCAGCCCCAGCATTTT.

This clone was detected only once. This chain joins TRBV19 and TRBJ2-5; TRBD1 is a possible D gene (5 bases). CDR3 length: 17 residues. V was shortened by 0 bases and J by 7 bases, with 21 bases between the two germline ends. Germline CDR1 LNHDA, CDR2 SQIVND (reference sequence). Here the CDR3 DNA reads TGTGCCAGTAGTATAGATACGAAACAGGTCCCGGTGGTGACCCAGTACTTC. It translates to CASSIDTKQVPVVTQYF.

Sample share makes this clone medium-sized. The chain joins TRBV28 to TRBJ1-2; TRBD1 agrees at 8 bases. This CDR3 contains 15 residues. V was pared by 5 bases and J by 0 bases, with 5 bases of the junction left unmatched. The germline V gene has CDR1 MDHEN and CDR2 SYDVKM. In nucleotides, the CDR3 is TGTGCCAGCAGTGACCTGACAGGGGCTAACTATGGCTACACCTTC. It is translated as CASSDLTGANYGYTF.

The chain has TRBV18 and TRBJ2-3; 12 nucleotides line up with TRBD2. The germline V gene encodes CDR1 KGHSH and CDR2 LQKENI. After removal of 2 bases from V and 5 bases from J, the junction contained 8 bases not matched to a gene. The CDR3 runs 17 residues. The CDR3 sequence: CASSPEGGLAGRDTQYF. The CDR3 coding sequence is TGTGCCAGCTCACCAGAGGGAGGACTAGCGGGAAGAGATACGCAGTATTTT.

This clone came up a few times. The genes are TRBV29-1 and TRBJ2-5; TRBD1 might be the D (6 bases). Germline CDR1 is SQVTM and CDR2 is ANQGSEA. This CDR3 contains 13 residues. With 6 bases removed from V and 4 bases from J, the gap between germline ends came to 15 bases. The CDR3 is CSVAPDRPETQYF. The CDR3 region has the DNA TGCAGCGTGGCCCCCGACAGGCCAGAGACCCAGTACTTC.

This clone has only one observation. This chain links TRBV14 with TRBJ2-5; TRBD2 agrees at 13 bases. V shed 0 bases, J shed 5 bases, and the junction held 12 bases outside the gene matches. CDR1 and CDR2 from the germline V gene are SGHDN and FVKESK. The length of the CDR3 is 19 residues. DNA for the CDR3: TGTGCCAGCAGCCAAGACTGGACTAGCGGGAGTGTAAGGGGGGAGACCCAGTACTTC. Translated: CASSQDWTSGSVRGETQYF.

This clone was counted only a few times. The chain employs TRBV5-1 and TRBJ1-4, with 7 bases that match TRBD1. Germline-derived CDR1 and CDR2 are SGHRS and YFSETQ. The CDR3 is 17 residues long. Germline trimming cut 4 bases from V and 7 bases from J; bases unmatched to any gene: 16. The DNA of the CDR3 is TGCGCCAGCAGCGGTTCCCTTTGGGACAGCCAGGTTGAAAAACTGTTTTTT. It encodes CASSGSLWDSQVEKLFF.

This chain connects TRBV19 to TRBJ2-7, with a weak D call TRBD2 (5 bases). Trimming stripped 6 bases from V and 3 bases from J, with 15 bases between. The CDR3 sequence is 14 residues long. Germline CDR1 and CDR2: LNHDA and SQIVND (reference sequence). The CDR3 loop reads CASSAFGGLYEQYF. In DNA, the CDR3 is TGTGCCAGTAGCGCTTTTGGAGGACTCTACGAGCAGTACTTC.

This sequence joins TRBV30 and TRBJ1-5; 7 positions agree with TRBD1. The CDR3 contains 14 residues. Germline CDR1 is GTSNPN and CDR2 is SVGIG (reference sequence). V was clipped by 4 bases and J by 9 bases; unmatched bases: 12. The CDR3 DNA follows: TGTGCCTGGAACCCCGTAGGGGGCCTAGGGCCCCAGCATTTT. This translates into CAWNPVGGLGPQHF.

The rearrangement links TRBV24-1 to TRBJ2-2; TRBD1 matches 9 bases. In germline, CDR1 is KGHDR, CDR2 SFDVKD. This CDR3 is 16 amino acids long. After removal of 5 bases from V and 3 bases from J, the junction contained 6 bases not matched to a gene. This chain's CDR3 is CATSVLGDRDTGELFF. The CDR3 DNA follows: TGTGCCACCAGTGTCCTAGGGGACAGGGACACCGGGGAGCTGTTTTTT.